This is a list of T cell receptor beta chains from one sample in a study of T cell clones after liver transplantation. Some clones are missing from TCRdb's copy, which holds only in-frame ones; the method was immunoSEQ multiplex PCR. The sample lists around 110,000 clones, about nine tenths occurring once. The sample in question was CD4+ T cells from blood, obtained 12 months after liver transplant. The receptor source for this set is a human patient who received a liver transplant. Some T cells here may be from the graft donor. Each CDR3 is given with its conserved first and last residue. Fields, in order: D gene, J gene, clone size, V gene, CDR3 DNA, CDR3 protein. The D gene is left open where the match is weak. The size field is filled for only some rows; it gives once, few, many or a size class.

d_gene: TRBD2
j_gene: TRBJ2-1
abundance: .
v_gene: TRBV12-5
CDR3nt: TGTGCTAGTGGAACGGGACTAGCGACCTACAATGAGCAGTTCTTC
CDR3aa: CASGTGLATYNEQFF

d_gene: .
j_gene: TRBJ1-5
abundance: .
v_gene: TRBV6-1
CDR3nt: TGTGCCAGCAGCGTCTTGAGCAATCAGCCCCAGCATTTT
CDR3aa: CASSVLSNQPQHF

d_gene: TRBD1
j_gene: TRBJ1-2
abundance: .
v_gene: TRBV9
CDR3nt: TGTGCCAGCAGCGTCGGACAGGTCTTTGGATATGGCTACACCTTC
CDR3aa: CASSVGQVFGYGYTF

d_gene: .
j_gene: TRBJ2-7
abundance: .
v_gene: TRBV6-5
CDR3nt: TGTGCCAGCAGTAGGACAGAGAGCTCCTACGAGCAGTACTTC
CDR3aa: CASSRTESSYEQYF

d_gene: TRBD1
j_gene: TRBJ1-1
abundance: .
v_gene: TRBV19
CDR3nt: TGTGCCAGTAGTCGGACAGGGGGCGTCACTGAAGCTTTCTTT
CDR3aa: CASSRTGGVTEAFF

d_gene: .
j_gene: TRBJ2-7
abundance: .
v_gene: TRBV6-5
CDR3nt: TGTGCCAGCAGTTACACTAACAGGGAAAGGTACGAGCAGTACTTC
CDR3aa: CASSYTNRERYEQYF

d_gene: .
j_gene: TRBJ1-5
abundance: few
v_gene: TRBV19
CDR3nt: TGTGCCAGTAGTATGGGCAGGGGAAAGAGCAATCAGCCCCAGCATTTT
CDR3aa: CASSMGRGKSNQPQHF

d_gene: .
j_gene: TRBJ1-2
abundance: .
v_gene: TRBV27
CDR3nt: TGTGCCAGCAGTTTCTCGGATAACTATGGCTACACCTTC
CDR3aa: CASSFSDNYGYTF

d_gene: .
j_gene: TRBJ2-5
abundance: .
v_gene: TRBV5-6
CDR3nt: TGTGCCAGCACCCTGCTTGGGGTTCAGGGGCAAGAGACCCAGTACTTC
CDR3aa: CASTLLGVQGQETQYF

d_gene: TRBD1
j_gene: TRBJ2-3
abundance: .
v_gene: TRBV11-2
CDR3nt: TGTGCCAGCACTTACTTCAGGGGGCGGTCGGGCACAGATACGCAGTATTTT
CDR3aa: CASTYFRGRSGTDTQYF

d_gene: TRBD2
j_gene: TRBJ2-3
abundance: .
v_gene: TRBV27
CDR3nt: TGTGCCAGCAGTTACGGCGGGAGGCAACAAGATACGCAGTATTTT
CDR3aa: CASSYGGRQQDTQYF

d_gene: .
j_gene: TRBJ1-5
abundance: .
v_gene: TRBV2
CDR3nt: TGTGCCAGCAGTGAATCAGGGCGTCAGCCCCAGCATTTT
CDR3aa: CASSESGRQPQHF

d_gene: TRBD1
j_gene: TRBJ2-7
abundance: .
v_gene: TRBV18
CDR3nt: TGTGCCAGCTCACCGTTACAGGGGACCGAGCAGTACTTC
CDR3aa: CASSPLQGTEQYF

d_gene: .
j_gene: TRBJ1-4
abundance: .
v_gene: TRBV11-3
CDR3nt: TGTGCCAGCAGCCCAGGCCCGAATGAAAAACTGTTTTTT
CDR3aa: CASSPGPNEKLFF

d_gene: .
j_gene: TRBJ1-1
abundance: .
v_gene: TRBV25-1
CDR3nt: TGTGCCAGCCGCCGGGACACGCCGCGCACTGAAGCTTTCTTT
CDR3aa: CASRRDTPRTEAFF

d_gene: TRBD1
j_gene: TRBJ2-7
abundance: .
v_gene: TRBV5-1
CDR3nt: TGCGCCAGCAGCCCCCGCCGTGACAGGGGGACCTACGAGCAGTACTTC
CDR3aa: CASSPRRDRGTYEQYF

d_gene: .
j_gene: TRBJ1-1
abundance: .
v_gene: TRBV14
CDR3nt: TGTGCCAGCAGCCAAGAGCTGAACACTGAAGCTTTCTTT
CDR3aa: CASSQELNTEAFF

d_gene: .
j_gene: TRBJ2-7
abundance: .
v_gene: TRBV28
CDR3nt: .
CDR3aa: CASSFFGQLYEQYF

d_gene: .
j_gene: TRBJ1-2
abundance: .
v_gene: TRBV7-2
CDR3nt: TGTGCCAGCAGCTACCTAGGCGGGCTAGAGTATGGCTACACCTTC
CDR3aa: CASSYLGGLEYGYTF

d_gene: .
j_gene: TRBJ1-1
abundance: .
v_gene: TRBV28
CDR3nt: TGTGCCAGCAGTTTTGAGGGCAGGGCTCGAAACACTGAAGCTTTCTTT
CDR3aa: CASSFEGRARNTEAFF

d_gene: .
j_gene: TRBJ2-1
abundance: .
v_gene: TRBV27
CDR3nt: TGTGCCAGCCGTCGAGGCGGGACCTACAATGAGCAGTTCTTC
CDR3aa: CASRRGGTYNEQFF

d_gene: .
j_gene: TRBJ2-7
abundance: .
v_gene: TRBV7-9
CDR3nt: TGTGCCAGCAGCTTAGAGGCCCCTAGCGAAGGGCAGTACTTC
CDR3aa: CASSLEAPSEGQYF

d_gene: .
j_gene: TRBJ2-3
abundance: .
v_gene: TRBV5-5
CDR3nt: TGTGCCAGCTGGCGGGACATCACAGATACGCAGTATTTT
CDR3aa: CASWRDITDTQYF

d_gene: TRBD2
j_gene: TRBJ2-1
abundance: .
v_gene: TRBV4-1
CDR3nt: TGCGCCAGCAGAGGACTAGCGGGAGTCAACAATGAGCAGTTCTTC
CDR3aa: CASRGLAGVNNEQFF

d_gene: .
j_gene: TRBJ1-1
abundance: .
v_gene: TRBV29-1
CDR3nt: TGCAGCGTACTAGATTCGGCTGAAGCTTTCTTT
CDR3aa: CSVLDSAEAFF

d_gene: TRBD1
j_gene: TRBJ1-1
abundance: once
v_gene: TRBV18
CDR3nt: TGTGCCAGCTCACAACGACAGGGGGCAGGGAACACTGAAGCTTTCTTT
CDR3aa: CASSQRQGAGNTEAFF

d_gene: .
j_gene: TRBJ2-7
abundance: once
v_gene: TRBV28
CDR3nt: TGTGCCAGCAGTCCGGGAGGACAGGTCTCCTACGAGCAGTACTTC
CDR3aa: CASSPGGQVSYEQYF

d_gene: .
j_gene: TRBJ2-2
abundance: .
v_gene: TRBV11-3
CDR3nt: TGTGCCAGCAGCCCCGCGTTTGATTTGGGGACGAACACCGGGGAGCTGTTTTTT
CDR3aa: CASSPAFDLGTNTGELFF

d_gene: TRBD1
j_gene: TRBJ1-4
abundance: .
v_gene: TRBV7-2
CDR3nt: TGTGCCAGCAGCTTAAGACAGGGGACGGTTGAAAAACTGTTTTTT
CDR3aa: CASSLRQGTVEKLFF

d_gene: .
j_gene: TRBJ1-1
abundance: .
v_gene: TRBV10-3
CDR3nt: TGTGCCATCACCCTGGACAGTAGCTCGACTGCTTTCTTT
CDR3aa: CAITLDSSSTAFF

d_gene: TRBD2
j_gene: TRBJ2-2
abundance: .
v_gene: TRBV19
CDR3nt: TGTGCCAGTAGTTCACCGGGACTACCCACCGGGGAGCTGTTTTTT
CDR3aa: CASSSPGLPTGELFF

d_gene: TRBD2
j_gene: TRBJ2-5
abundance: .
v_gene: TRBV11-3
CDR3nt: TGTGCCAGCAGCTTAGATGCCCAGCGGGGGCAAGAGACCCAGTACTTC
CDR3aa: CASSLDAQRGQETQYF

d_gene: TRBD2
j_gene: TRBJ2-1
abundance: .
v_gene: TRBV7-3
CDR3nt: TGTGCCAGCAGCTTAAACTTCGGGACTAGCAATGAGCAGTTCTTC
CDR3aa: CASSLNFGTSNEQFF

d_gene: .
j_gene: TRBJ2-7
abundance: .
v_gene: TRBV6-4
CDR3nt: TGTGCCAGCAGTGAAGAAAGCGCGGAGTACTTC
CDR3aa: CASSEESAEYF

d_gene: .
j_gene: TRBJ2-7
abundance: .
v_gene: TRBV30
CDR3nt: TGTGCCTGGAGCCAGGGAACCTCCTACGAGCAGTACTTC
CDR3aa: CAWSQGTSYEQYF

d_gene: .
j_gene: TRBJ2-1
abundance: .
v_gene: TRBV5-1
CDR3nt: TGCGCCAGCAGCCCAGGTGGGGCCCCCTACAATGAGCAGTTCTTC
CDR3aa: CASSPGGAPYNEQFF

d_gene: TRBD1
j_gene: TRBJ1-1
abundance: .
v_gene: TRBV11-3
CDR3nt: TGTGCCAGCAGGTCGGGACAGGGGGTGGAAGCTTTCTTT
CDR3aa: CASRSGQGVEAFF

d_gene: .
j_gene: TRBJ2-2
abundance: .
v_gene: TRBV30
CDR3nt: TGTGCCTGGAGTGCGGGTCCCGGGGAGCTGTTTTTT
CDR3aa: CAWSAGPGELFF

d_gene: TRBD1
j_gene: TRBJ1-1
abundance: once
v_gene: TRBV5-1
CDR3nt: TGCGCCAGCAGCTTTTCCGTCCGGGACAGGGGTTGGTACACTGAAGCTTTCTTT
CDR3aa: CASSFSVRDRGWYTEAFF

d_gene: .
j_gene: TRBJ1-1
abundance: .
v_gene: TRBV15
CDR3nt: TGTGCCACCAGCAGAGATAAGGATTACACTGAAGCTTTCTTT
CDR3aa: CATSRDKDYTEAFF

d_gene: .
j_gene: TRBJ2-3
abundance: .
v_gene: TRBV5-5
CDR3nt: TGTGCCAGCAGCTTGGGAGACACCTACACAGATACGCAGTATTTT
CDR3aa: CASSLGDTYTDTQYF

d_gene: .
j_gene: TRBJ1-4
abundance: .
v_gene: TRBV28
CDR3nt: TGTGCCAGCAGTATCTGGGTAGGCGAAAAACTGTTTTTT
CDR3aa: CASSIWVGEKLFF

d_gene: .
j_gene: TRBJ2-1
abundance: .
v_gene: TRBV30
CDR3nt: TGTGCCTGGAGTCGAGTAGCTTTCAATGAGCAGTTCTTC
CDR3aa: CAWSRVAFNEQFF

d_gene: TRBD1
j_gene: TRBJ2-1
abundance: .
v_gene: TRBV7-9
CDR3nt: TGTGCCAGCAGCTTAGGGCTGGGGAGACAGGGCCGAAGCTACAATGAGCAGTTCTTC
CDR3aa: CASSLGLGRQGRSYNEQFF

d_gene: TRBD1
j_gene: TRBJ1-2
abundance: .
v_gene: TRBV19
CDR3nt: TGTGCCAGTAGTATCGGGGGGACAGGTGACTATGGCTACACCTTC
CDR3aa: CASSIGGTGDYGYTF

d_gene: .
j_gene: TRBJ1-6
abundance: .
v_gene: TRBV5-1
CDR3nt: TGCGCCAGCAGCTTGGATTGGAGACACCTGAATTCACCCCTCCACTTT
CDR3aa: CASSLDWRHLNSPLHF

d_gene: .
j_gene: TRBJ2-7
abundance: .
v_gene: TRBV7-2
CDR3nt: TGTGCCAGCAGCTTAGCTTTGGTTTACGAGCAGTACTTC
CDR3aa: CASSLALVYEQYF

d_gene: .
j_gene: TRBJ1-4
abundance: once
v_gene: TRBV7-2
CDR3nt: TGTGCCAGCAGCTTAGCGGGGGGGAAACTGTTTTTT
CDR3aa: CASSLAGGKLFF

d_gene: TRBD2
j_gene: TRBJ2-2
abundance: .
v_gene: TRBV5-1
CDR3nt: TGCGCCAGCAGCTTGGTGACTAGCGGGACGAACACCGGGGAGCTGTTTTTT
CDR3aa: CASSLVTSGTNTGELFF